This T cell receptor beta chain originates from a study of T cells in pancreatic ductal adenocarcinoma. Findings and limits, study-wide: The resected pancreatic cancer cohort was biased toward the minority with early-stage disease. Tumor samples had fewer productive templates and approximately 8-fold fewer unique clonotypes than blood.

J was trimmed by 6 bases and V by 0 bases; bases with no gene match: 7. The germline V gene has CDR1 MNHEY and CDR2 SVGAGI. The length of the CDR3 is 16 residues. Here immunoSEQ multiplex PCR was the method, and the copy in TCRdb shows in-frame clones only, minus some. This sample yields tens of thousands of clones, of which just over 90% are seen a single time; roughly 2.3% belongs to the top ten. Surgery without prior neoadjuvant therapy was the treatment of the selected pancreatic ductal adenocarcinoma patients. As for this clone: Antigen specificity is unknown.

The gene calls are TRBV6-5 and TRBJ2-2; 7 positions agree with TRBD2. This clonotype was obtained from a human donor with pancreatic ductal adenocarcinoma. Sequenced input: PBMCs. CDR3 region: CASSYSRSGKSGELFF. The CDR3 DNA is TGTGCCAGCAGTTACTCGAGAAGCGGGAAATCCGGGGAGCTGTTTTTT.